A single sample is the source of the 7 T cell receptor beta chains below, sequenced in a study of shared clonotypes between healthy human individuals. Repertoires were generated with immunoSEQ multiplex PCR, while TCRdb's copy carries only in-frame clones and drops some. The sample holds some 690,000 clones, about 90% seen once. Sequenced material: memory CD8+ T cells from PBMCs. Documented subset: CD45RO+ cells pooled with CCR7-negative TemRA cells. Receptors originate from a man aged 18 to 29 in good health. Some clones in this sample may be carry-over from other donors' samples.

A single count supports this clone. The V and J genes are TRBV27 and TRBJ2-5; D unclear. Germline CDR1 and CDR2: MNHEY and SMNVEV (reference sequence). Deletions cut 7 bases from V and 3 bases from J, with 9 bases between. The CDR3 totals 12 residues. The CDR3 reads CASTLTEETQYF. Here the CDR3 DNA reads TGTGCCAGCACCCTTACCGAAGAGACCCAGTACTTC.

The V call is TRBV9, the J call TRBJ2-5; 9 nucleotides match TRBD2. CDR1 is SGDLS and CDR2 is YYNGEE in the germline V gene. This CDR3 contains 17 residues. Losses at the gene ends were 4 bases for V and 2 bases for J; bases not matched to a gene: 12. Written as DNA, the CDR3 is TGTGCCAGCAGCCCCCGTAGGTCTAGCGGGATTCAAGAGACCCAGTACTTC. This gives the protein CASSPRRSSGIQETQYF.

The rearrangement uses TRBV6-6 and TRBJ1-1; D is unresolved. V lost 2 bases, J lost 3 bases, and 10 bases lay in between. Germline loops: CDR1 MNHNY, CDR2 SVGAGI (reference sequence). The CDR3 runs to 14 residues. In DNA, the CDR3 is TGTGCCAGCAGTTACGTGGGGATGTACACTGAAGCTTTCTTT. Translation: CASSYVGMYTEAFF.

This sequence joins TRBV27 and TRBJ2-7; 7 bases align to TRBD1. CDR1 and CDR2 (germline): MNHEY, SMNVEV (reference sequence). Trimming cost V 5 bases and J 6 bases; bases outside gene matches: 7. The CDR3 loop spans 13 amino acids. The CDR3 loop is CASSLTGYREQYF. CDR3 bases: TGTGCCAGCAGTCTGACAGGGTACCGCGAGCAGTACTTC.

The chain is built from TRBV28 and TRBJ2-7; no clear D. This CDR3 comprises 14 residues. Germline assignment: CDR1 MDHEN and CDR2 SYDVKM. The V end lost 4 bases, the J end lost 1 base, and 11 bases lay between the germline ends. This CDR3 is CASSWELVSYEQYF. In DNA form, the CDR3 reads TGTGCCAGCAGTTGGGAATTAGTTTCCTACGAGCAGTACTTC.

This clone came up once. The gene calls are TRBV4-1 and TRBJ2-1; D is unresolved. In germline, CDR1 is MGHRA, CDR2 YSYEKL. The CDR3 is made up of 16 amino acids. V lost 4 bases and J 0 bases, leaving 13 bases between the germline ends. This CDR3 reads CASSPGPVSSYNEQFF. CDR3 nucleotides: TGCGCCAGCAGCCCTGGACCGGTTAGCTCCTACAATGAGCAGTTCTTC.

The chain carries TRBV7-9 and TRBJ2-1, with no clear D. The V gene lost 4 bases and the J gene lost 7 bases, with 20 bases spanning the gap. The CDR3 extends over 16 amino acids. CDR1 and CDR2 (germline): SEHNR, FQNEAQ (reference sequence). The chain's CDR3 is CASSSDWTNLRNEQFF. CDR3 DNA: TGTGCCAGCAGCTCCGACTGGACCAACCTTAGGAATGAGCAGTTCTTC. Full variable domain (outside the CDR3, taken from reference TRBV7-9 and TRBJ2-1): DTGVSQNPRHKITKRGQNVTFRCDPISEHNRLYWYRQTLGQGPEFLTYFQNEAQLEKSRLLSDRFSAERPKGSFSTLEIQRTEQGDSAMYLCASSSDWTNLRNEQFFGPGTRLTVL.